This TCR beta chain was identified in a study of cytomegalovirus exposure and HLA in healthy donors. In the study overall: In an early release, HLA-typed donors contributed tens of millions of unique TCR sequences.

CDR3 length equals 16 residues. Trimming removed 7 bases from V and 3 bases from J; junction bases left unmatched: 6. The V gene's germline CDR1 is WSHSY and CDR2 SAAADI. Study-level points and caveats: An apparent linkage of common viral pathogens to several of the most significant clusters emerged in a later analysis.

13 Jbeta primers and 60 Vbeta primers were used for the PCR. Produced via immunoSEQ multiplex PCR; TCRdb's table is partial and in-frame only. The sample yields roughly 60,000 clones, of which the top ten take up approximately 4%. Remarks on this clone: Its antigen is not known.

The sample was PBMCs. The chain combines TRBV10-2 with TRBJ2-1; 13 positions match TRBD2. The receptor was isolated from a woman aged 18-29 years in good health and CMV-seronegative. The CDR3 DNA sequence: TGCGCCAGCACGGTGGGACTAGCGGGACTCTACAATGAGCAGTTCTTC. Translating it yields CASTVGLAGLYNEQFF.